Listed here are 27 T cell receptor beta chains from one sample, sequenced in a study of CD8+ T cells in alopecia areata. Extraction and reverse transcription of RNA yielded cDNA as the sequencing template. Only in-frame clones appear in the TCRdb table, and some are missing; sequencing was by immunoSEQ multiplex PCR. This sample has more than 110,000 clones, with 50% to 65% found just once. Treatment noted: oral pan-JAK inhibitor, 5-10 mg twice daily. The specimen was CD8+ T cells sorted from blood, collected at week 4, from a patient treated with tofacitinib. The source of these receptors is a human donor with alopecia areata.

The rearrangement joins TRBV10-3 to TRBJ1-5; D gene ambiguous. The CDR3 is 14 residues long. V was shortened by 6 bases and J by 4 bases, with 13 bases between the two germline ends. The V gene's germline CDR1 is ENHRY and CDR2 SYGVKD. In DNA form, the CDR3 reads TGTGCCATCAGCGCGGGTGGACCAAATCAGCCCCAGCATTTT. Translation gives CAISAGGPNQPQHF.

The chain is built from TRBV27 and TRBJ1-5; TRBD1 is a possible D gene (5 bases). This CDR3 comprises 15 residues. Deletions cut 3 bases from V and 3 bases from J, with 12 bases between. From germline, CDR1 is MNHEY and CDR2 SMNVEV (reference sequence). CDR3 residues: CASSLRTPINQPQHF. The CDR3 DNA sequence: TGTGCCAGCAGTTTGAGGACACCCATCAATCAGCCCCAGCATTTT.

The chain recombines TRBV27 with TRBJ2-7; D is possibly TRBD2 (6 bases). Germline values: CDR1 MNHEY, CDR2 SMNVEV (reference sequence). This CDR3 has 12 residues. V was pared by 8 bases and J by 2 bases, with 10 bases between. The CDR3, as DNA: TGTGCCAGCGGGGAGGATCCCTACGAGCAGTACTTC. It translates to CASGEDPYEQYF.

This chain joins TRBV4-2 and TRBJ2-2; no definite D call. Germline CDR1 reads LGHNA; CDR2 reads YNFKEQ. The CDR3 consists of 14 residues. Trimming took off 0 bases at V and 7 bases at J, with 9 bases between the two ends. The CDR3 region has the DNA TGTGCCAGCAGCCAAGAAGGTGGGGACGGGGAGCTGTTTTTT. It specifies CASSQEGGDGELFF.

This clone turned up a few times. The chain uses TRBV29-1 and TRBJ1-4; 8 bases map to TRBD1. The CDR3 length is 14 residues. V gave up 4 bases and J gave up 6 bases; unmatched junction bases: 7. Germline-derived CDR1 and CDR2 are SQVTM and ANQGSEA. CDR3 DNA: TGCAGCGTTGTCATTCACAGGGGGGATGAAAAACTGTTTTTT. Translated, it gives CSVVIHRGDEKLFF.

The chain has TRBV13 and TRBJ2-5, with unresolved D. V was clipped by 2 bases and J by 4 bases, with 8 bases between them. The CDR3 has 13 amino acids. Germline CDR1 PRHDT, CDR2 FYEKMQ (reference sequence). CDR3 sequence: CASSLWSRETQYF. DNA of the CDR3: TGTGCCAGCAGCTTATGGTCCCGAGAGACCCAGTACTTC.

This clone was counted a few times. This chain links TRBV7-9 with TRBJ2-1; D is tentatively TRBD1 or TRBD2 (5 bases each). This CDR3 spans 18 amino acids. V shed 1 base and J shed 4 bases, with 20 bases lying between them. CDR1 and CDR2 from the germline V gene are SEHNR and FQNEAQ (reference sequence). For the CDR3, the DNA is TGTGCCAGCAGCTTAGGGCGAGGTAGAGGGGCTTCGTACAATGAGCAGTTCTTC. This encodes CASSLGRGRGASYNEQFF.

The chain uses TRBV23-1 and TRBJ2-7; TRBD1 is a possible D gene (6 bases). TRBV23-1 is given ORF status, its function remaining uncertain. The CDR3 length is 16 residues. V was trimmed by 1 base and J by 0 bases, leaving 13 bases between them. DNA for the CDR3: TGCGCCAGCAGTCAATTGGTGGGACATGGCTCCTACGAGCAGTACTTC. Protein: CASSQLVGHGSYEQYF.

With regard to this clone: One junction end disagrees with the germline gene, perhaps due to a read error. The V call is TRBV29-1, the J call TRBJ2-4, with D maybe TRBD1 (8 bases). The CDR3 spans 15 residues. Germline V lookup: CDR1 SQVTM, CDR2 ANQGSEA. This CDR3 reads CSVEEDREGKNIQYF. For the CDR3, the DNA is TGCAGCGTCGAAGAGGACAGGGAGGGTAAAAACATTCAGTACTTC.

J is TRBJ1-5 and V is TRBV7-9, with unresolved D. The ends were cut back, 5 bases at V and 6 bases at J, with 11 bases in the middle. The CDR3 is 13 residues long. The germline gives CDR1 SEHNR, CDR2 FQNEAQ (reference sequence). This CDR3 reads CASSMAGPQPQHF. CDR3 nucleotides: TGTGCCAGCAGCATGGCCGGGCCTCAGCCCCAGCATTTT.

This sequence joins TRBV4-3 and TRBJ2-7, with TRBD1 as a possible D gene (5 bases). This CDR3 has 15 residues. With 2 bases removed from V and 0 bases from J, the gap between germline ends came to 11 bases. Germline V gene lookup returns CDR1 LGHNA and CDR2 YSLEER. CDR3 sequence (DNA): TGCGCCAGCAGCCAAATCTTAGACAGCTCCTACGAGCAGTACTTC. Amino acids: CASSQILDSSYEQYF.

This rearrangement joins TRBV27 to TRBJ2-3; 8 positions match TRBD2. The CDR3 has 16 residues. V trimming: 5 bases; J trimming: 0 bases; junction bases outside the gene matches: 7. Germline CDR1 MNHEY, CDR2 SMNVEV (reference sequence). The CDR3 DNA sequence: TGTGCCAGCAGTAGATTAGCGGGGCCTAGCACAGATACGCAGTATTTT. This encodes CASSRLAGPSTDTQYF.

The rearrangement uses TRBV2 and TRBJ1-6; 7 bases are shared with TRBD1. V lost 6 bases, J lost 4 bases, and 6 bases stayed unmatched. The CDR3 is made up of 15 amino acids. Germline values: CDR1 SNHLY, CDR2 FYNNEI. The CDR3 DNA sequence: TGTGCCAGCAGGGACCGGGACAGATATAATTCACCCCTCCACTTT. Translation gives CASRDRDRYNSPLHF.

This chain links TRBV7-2 with TRBJ1-1, with TRBD1 matching 10 bases. Germline V gene data show CDR1 as SGHTA and CDR2 as FQGNSA. V was pared by 5 bases and J by 14 bases, with 8 bases of the junction left unmatched. The CDR3 extends over 12 amino acids. The CDR3 protein is CASSPTGTGEFF. In DNA form, the CDR3 reads TGTGCCAGCAGCCCAACCGGGACAGGGGAGTTCTTT.

This clone came up a few times. This chain joins TRBV25-1 and TRBJ1-1; 7 positions agree with TRBD1. The CDR3 sequence is 17 residues long. V was pared by 4 bases and J by 0 bases, with 11 bases of the junction left unmatched. Germline V CDR1 and CDR2: MGHDK, SYGVNS. The CDR3 DNA follows: TGTGCCAGCAGTGCCAGCCGGCCAGGGGGGTTGAACACTGAAGCTTTCTTT. It specifies CASSASRPGGLNTEAFF.

There are a few counts of this clone. This sequence joins TRBV29-1 and TRBJ2-1; 9 bases are a match to TRBD1. This CDR3 region has 15 residues. V gave up 2 bases and J gave up 5 bases; unmatched junction bases: 7. Germline-derived CDR1 and CDR2 are SQVTM and ANQGSEA. CDR3 sequence reads: CSVETAWTGDNEQFF. The CDR3 nucleotides read TGCAGCGTTGAAACAGCTTGGACAGGGGACAATGAGCAGTTCTTC.

This chain links TRBV5-4 with TRBJ2-1; 8 bases are a match to TRBD2. The V gene's germline CDR1 is SGHNT and CDR2 YYREEE (reference sequence). The CDR3 totals 14 residues. Trimming took 2 bases from V and 3 from J; bases not matched to a gene: 1. In DNA, the CDR3 is TGTGCCAGCAGCTTCGGGGGGGGCTACAATGAGCAGTTCTTC. Its protein product is CASSFGGGYNEQFF.

This clone showed up many times. The rearrangement uses TRBV6-5 and TRBJ2-2; D unresolved. The CDR3 extends over 16 amino acids. The V end lost 0 bases, the J end lost 0 bases, and 8 bases lay between the germline ends. CDR1 is MNHEY and CDR2 is SVGAGI in the germline V gene. The CDR3 spells CASSYSMGTNTGELFF. CDR3 in DNA: TGTGCCAGCAGTTACTCGATGGGGACGAACACCGGGGAGCTGTTTTTT.

A few counts support this clone. CDR3 loop: CASSTQGGEQYF. In nucleotides, the CDR3 is TGTGCCAGCAGCACGCAGGGGGGTGAGCAGTACTTC. V and J are TRBV13 and TRBJ2-7; possible D gene TRBD1, 7 bases. Germline V gives CDR1 PRHDT, CDR2 FYEKMQ (reference sequence). The V gene lost 5 bases and the J gene lost 7 bases, with 12 bases spanning the gap. This CDR3 has 12 amino acids.

Only a few counts were recorded for this clone. The rearrangement joins TRBV19 to TRBJ1-4; 9 bases agree with TRBD1. Germline trimming cut 4 bases from V and 6 bases from J; bases unmatched to any gene: 9. Germline CDR1 and CDR2: LNHDA and SQIVND (reference sequence). The CDR3 is made up of 16 amino acids. CDR3 sequence: CASSTLPGQGDEKLFF. CDR3 nucleotide sequence: TGTGCCAGTAGTACACTACCGGGACAGGGTGATGAAAAACTGTTTTTT.

This clone was counted a single time. The chain joins TRBV9 to TRBJ2-7; 10 nucleotides agree with TRBD2. Trimming at V came to 3 bases and at J to 3 bases, leaving 6 bases not matched to a gene. CDR3 length: 15 residues. The V gene's germline CDR1 is SGDLS and CDR2 YYNGEE. The CDR3 spells CASSATGTSDYEQYF. DNA for the CDR3: TGTGCCAGCAGCGCAACCGGGACTAGCGACTACGAGCAGTACTTC.

This clone showed up just a few times. The genes are TRBV13 and TRBJ2-5; a weak D match, TRBD2 (5 bases). V shed 4 bases and J shed 8 bases, with 20 bases lying between them. CDR3 size: 15 residues. Germline CDR1 PRHDT, CDR2 FYEKMQ (reference sequence). The CDR3 here is CASSWTSRFKKTQYF. The CDR3 nucleotides read TGTGCCAGCAGCTGGACTTCAAGATTCAAGAAAACCCAGTACTTC.

DNA of the CDR3: TGTGCCAGCAGCTTGGGAGGTCTGAACACTGAAGCTTTCTTT. Protein sequence: CASSLGGLNTEAFF. The rearrangement joins TRBV5-4 to TRBJ1-1; D is ambiguous. CDR1 and CDR2 (germline): SGHNT, YYREEE (reference sequence). The V gene lost 0 bases and the J gene lost 0 bases, with 6 bases spanning the gap. CDR3 size: 14 residues.

This clone has more than one count but fewer than ten. The CDR3, as DNA: TGTGCCAGTAGTATGGGTCTCCGGGACAGGGCTGGCTACACCTTC. Its translation: CASSMGLRDRAGYTF. The chain uses TRBV19 and TRBJ1-2, with 9 bases matching TRBD1. Germline trimming cut 3 bases from V and 7 bases from J; bases unmatched to any gene: 9. The CDR3 length is 15 residues. Germline CDR1 LNHDA, CDR2 SQIVND (reference sequence).

This clone was detected only once. This sequence joins TRBV2 and TRBJ1-5; 11 bases agree with TRBD1. V shed 1 base and J 2 bases; nucleotides not matched to a gene: 7. The CDR3 is 18 amino acids. Germline CDR1 reads SNHLY; CDR2 reads FYNNEI. The CDR3 reads CASSEDRTGGGGNQPQHF. The DNA for the CDR3 is TGTGCCAGCAGTGAAGATCGGACAGGGGGCGGGGGCAATCAGCCCCAGCATTTT.

The chain combines TRBV7-2 with TRBJ1-2; no firm D call. V shed 2 bases and J shed 6 bases, with 10 bases lying between them. Germline V gives CDR1 SGHTA, CDR2 FQGNSA. This CDR3 contains 13 residues. The CDR3 here is CASSLMAWDGYTF. The DNA of the CDR3 is TGTGCCAGCAGCTTAATGGCGTGGGATGGCTACACCTTC.

The rearrangement links TRBV10-3 to TRBJ2-1; D call uncertain. Trimming took 2 bases from V and 4 from J, leaving 9 bases between them. The CDR3 loop spans 14 amino acids. Germline V lookup: CDR1 ENHRY, CDR2 SYGVKD. CDR3 sequence reads: CAISEPAEYNEQFF. The CDR3 region has the DNA TGTGCCATCAGTGAGCCCGCAGAGTACAATGAGCAGTTCTTC.